Following are 8 T cell receptor beta chains from one sample sequenced in a study of T cell clonotyping in hematopoietic cell transplantation. Stated time point: recipient sample about 28 days before transplant, after cytoreduction. Using immunoSEQ multiplex PCR, the repertoire was profiled, and TCRdb retains in-frame clones only, with some absent. The table lists roughly 50,000 clones, 85% to 90% of them singletons, with 5.9% in the top ten. The input for sequencing was peripheral blood mononuclear cells, taken before stem cell transplant. All receptors derive from a man aged 55 to 70 with biphenotypic leukemia. Some clones in this sample may be carry-over from other donors' samples.

This chain links TRBV30 with TRBJ1-4, with 7 bases lining up with TRBD1. Unmatched junction bases numbered 3, after V lost 2 bases and J lost 0 bases. Germline values: CDR1 GTSNPN, CDR2 SVGIG (reference sequence). The CDR3 has 15 amino acids. CDR3 region: CAWSTGVTTNEKLFF. CDR3 nucleotide sequence: TGTGCCTGGAGTACAGGGGTCACAACTAATGAAAAACTGTTTTTT.

This chain links TRBV29-1 with TRBJ1-5, with TRBD1 matching over 12 bases. CDR1 is SQVTM and CDR2 is ANQGSEA in the germline V gene. The J segment lost 5 bases and the V segment lost 3 bases, leaving 14 bases of the junction unmatched. CDR3 length equals 18 residues. CDR3 nucleotides: TGCAGCGTTGATCACGATCCGGGACAGGGGGCGCCTGATCAGCCCCAGCATTTT. It is translated as CSVDHDPGQGAPDQPQHF.

This chain connects TRBV7-9 to TRBJ1-2; weak D call: TRBD1 (6 bases). Germline V CDR1 and CDR2: SEHNR, FQNEAQ (reference sequence). This CDR3 contains 12 residues. The V end lost 4 bases, the J end lost 9 bases, and 12 bases lay between the germline ends. The CDR3 reads CASSSTGQSYTF. The CDR3 coding sequence is TGTGCCAGCAGCTCTACCGGACAGAGCTACACCTTC.

V is TRBV5-1 and J is TRBJ1-4, with D possibly matching TRBD1 (5 bases). CDR3 length: 15 residues. In germline, CDR1 is SGHRS, CDR2 YFSETQ. The germline V and J ends were trimmed by 2 bases and 8 bases, with 16 bases remaining between them. The CDR3 sequence is CASSLEAGAVEKLFF. Here the CDR3 DNA reads TGCGCCAGCAGCTTAGAGGCCGGGGCGGTCGAAAAACTGTTTTTT.

The CDR3 loop reads CASSSLGQTDYNEQFF. As DNA, the CDR3 is TGTGCCAGCTCTTCCCTCGGACAGACTGACTACAATGAGCAGTTCTTC. The chain couples TRBV5-4 to TRBJ2-1; TRBD1 might be the D (6 bases). Germline V gene lookup returns CDR1 SGHNT and CDR2 YYREEE (reference sequence). V was shortened by 7 bases and J by 3 bases, with 20 bases between the two germline ends. This CDR3 has 16 amino acids.

This clone was observed a single time. This chain links TRBV7-6 with TRBJ2-3; tentatively, D is TRBD2 (5 bases). There are 16 residues in the CDR3. V gave up 0 bases and J gave up 2 bases, with 12 bases separating them. CDR1 and CDR2 from the germline V gene are SGHVS and FNYEAQ. CDR3 protein: CASSLAGAVATDTQYF. The CDR3 bases are TGTGCCAGCAGCTTAGCAGGAGCGGTCGCCACAGATACGCAGTATTTT.

This chain links TRBV28 with TRBJ1-2; 9 bases align to TRBD1. The CDR3 runs 15 residues. The ends lost 6 bases at V and 5 bases at J; junction bases unmatched: 10. The germline gives CDR1 MDHEN, CDR2 SYDVKM. The CDR3 DNA follows: TGTGCCAGCAGATTTACAGGGGGCGATGGGTATGGCTACACCTTC. Protein product: CASRFTGGDGYGYTF.

The chain is built from TRBV19 and TRBJ2-7; D may match TRBD1 or TRBD2 (5 bases each). Between the trimmed V and J ends, which lost 5 bases and 3 bases, there was a span of 17 bases. CDR3 size: 15 residues. Germline V gene lookup returns CDR1 LNHDA and CDR2 SQIVND (reference sequence). CDR3 nucleotide sequence: TGTGCCAGTAGTTCCCCCGGGACGTCGCTCTACGAGCAGTACTTC. The encoded protein is CASSSPGTSLYEQYF.